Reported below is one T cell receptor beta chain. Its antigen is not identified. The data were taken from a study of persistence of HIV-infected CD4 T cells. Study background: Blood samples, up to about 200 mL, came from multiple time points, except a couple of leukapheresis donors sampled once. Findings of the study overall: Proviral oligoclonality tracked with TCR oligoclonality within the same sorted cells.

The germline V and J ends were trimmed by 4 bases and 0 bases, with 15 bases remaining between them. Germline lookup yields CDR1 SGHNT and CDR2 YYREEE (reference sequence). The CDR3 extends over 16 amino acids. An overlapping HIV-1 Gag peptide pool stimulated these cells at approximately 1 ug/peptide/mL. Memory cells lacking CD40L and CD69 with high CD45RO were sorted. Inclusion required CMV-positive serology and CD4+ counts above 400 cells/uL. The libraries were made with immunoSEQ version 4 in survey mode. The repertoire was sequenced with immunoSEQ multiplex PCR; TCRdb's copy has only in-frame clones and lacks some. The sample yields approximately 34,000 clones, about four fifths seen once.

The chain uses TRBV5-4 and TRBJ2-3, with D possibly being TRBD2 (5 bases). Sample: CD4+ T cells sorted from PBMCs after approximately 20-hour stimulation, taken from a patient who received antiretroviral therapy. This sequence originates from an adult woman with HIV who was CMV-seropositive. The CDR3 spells CASSIFTSTSTDTQYF. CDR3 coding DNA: TGTGCCAGCAGCATTTTTACTAGTACGAGCACAGATACGCAGTATTTT. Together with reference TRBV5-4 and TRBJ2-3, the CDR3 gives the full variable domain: ETGVTQSPTHLIKTRGQQVTLRCSSQSGHNTVSWYQQALGQGPQFIFQYYREEENGRGNFPPRFSGLQFPNYSSELNVNALELDDSALYLCASSIFTSTSTDTQYFGPGTRLTVL.